Each of the 2 T cell receptor beta chains below was sequenced from the same sample in a study of CD8 T cells in Susac syndrome. With random hexamers, about 0.5 to 1 ug RNA was reverse transcribed. TCRdb reanalysed the immunoSEQ multiplex PCR reads using MiXCR and keeps one entry per CDR3 protein. This sample has 150,000 to 160,000 distinct CDR3 sequences; 94% occur once, and the top ten carry 0.2% to 0.25%. Sequenced sample: CD8+ T cells from PBMCs. The receptors derive from a human donor with multiple sclerosis.

The CDR3 DNA reads TGTGCCTGGAGTGTAGGGCGCAGCAATCAGCCCCAGCATTTT. It is translated as CAWSVGRSNQPQHF. The V gene is TRBV30, the J gene TRBJ1-5; D gene unclear. The CDR3 extends over 14 amino acids. Germline V lookup: CDR1 GTSNPN, CDR2 SVGIG (reference sequence). Trimming removed 0 bases from V and 1 base from J, with 7 bases in between.

This chain links TRBV11-2 with TRBJ2-2; D remains unclear. The germline V gene has CDR1 SGHAT and CDR2 FQNNGV. V was trimmed by 6 bases and J by 6 bases, leaving 8 bases between them. CDR3 size: 12 residues. CDR3: CASRSVAGELFF. The DNA of the CDR3 is TGTGCCAGCAGATCAGTTGCCGGGGAGCTGTTTTTT.